This T cell receptor (beta chain) was sequenced for a study of CD8+ T cells in alopecia areata. The study, taken as a whole, reports: Compared with normal scalp, lesional scalp had higher clonality and more expanded CD8+ clones. Uncertainty about whether baseline CD8+ expansion is linked to response remains, with one nonresponder.

CDR1 is LGHNA and CDR2 is YSLEER in the germline V gene. The CDR3 loop spans 17 amino acids. Trimming took 0 bases from V and 5 from J; bases not matched to a gene: 10. The treatment: oral pan-JAK inhibitor, 5-10 mg twice daily. Peripheral blood and lesional scalp punch biopsies were taken from alopecia areata patients. RNA was extracted and reverse transcribed into cDNA as the sequencing template. Clones were sequenced by immunoSEQ multiplex PCR, and TCRdb holds only the in-frame ones, with some missing. The table lists roughly 110,000 clones, over 80% of them singletons. With regard to this clone: Antigen unknown.

This sequence was found in a human donor with alopecia areata. Sequenced here: CD8+ T cells sorted from blood, sampled at week 24, from a patient treated with tofacitinib. V and J are TRBV4-3 and TRBJ1-2, with 9 bases matching TRBD1. CDR3 bases: TGCGCCAGCAGCCAAGATCTTTGGGGACAGGGAGGGTATGGCTACACCTTC. The encoded protein is CASSQDLWGQGGYGYTF.